The clone carrying this TCR beta chain has at least ten counts. V was shortened by 7 bases and J by 4 bases, with 13 bases between the two germline ends. This CDR3 has 13 amino acids. Germline assignment: CDR1 MNHEY and CDR2 SVGAGI. This specimen comes from a study of Graves' ophthalmopathy and Graves' hyperthyroidism. RNA transcripts provided the template for amplifying TCR beta CDR3 regions. The first-round RT-PCR employed HTBI primers together with the Qiagen OneStep RT-PCR kit. A multiplex PCR was then performed as the second round. Each CDR3 protein gets one entry after TCRdb re-called the multiplex PCR reads with MiXCR. Of about 480,000 distinct CDR3 sequences listed, 13% to 15% are singletons. The PBMCs had their origin in around 9.1 ml of fresh peripheral blood.

The specimen was blood. V gene TRBV6-5 combines with J gene TRBJ1-2, with no clear D. This clonotype was sampled from a woman aged 30 to 39 with Graves' ophthalmopathy. The CDR3, as DNA: TGTGCCAGCACGGTAGAGGTCCGCTATGGCTACACCTTC. It translates to CASTVEVRYGYTF.